The 14 T cell receptor beta chains presented below share a single source sample, sequenced in a study of technical replicates of blood from several donors. Measured with immunoSEQ multiplex PCR; TCRdb has only the in-frame clones, and not every one. The sample lists over 65,000 clones, around 97% occurring once. Sequences were obtained from T cells isolated from PBMCs. These receptors were obtained from a human donor in good health.

The CDR3 sequence is CASSLFSGSTDTQYF. As DNA, the CDR3 is TGTGCCAGCAGTTTATTTAGCGGAAGCACAGATACGCAGTATTTT. V gene TRBV27 combines with J gene TRBJ2-3; the D gene is possibly TRBD2 (6 bases). The germline V gene has CDR1 MNHEY and CDR2 SMNVEV (reference sequence). The CDR3 contains 15 residues. Between the trimmed V and J ends, which lost 1 base and 0 bases, there was a span of 8 bases.

This chain connects TRBV6-5 to TRBJ1-3, with 9 bases fitting TRBD1. With 0 bases clipped from V and 7 bases from J, the junction kept 1 base outside the gene matches. This CDR3 comprises 14 residues. The germline V gene has CDR1 MNHEY and CDR2 SVGAGI. CDR3 coding DNA: TGTGCCAGCAGTTACTCCGACAGGGGGAACACCATATATTTT. This encodes CASSYSDRGNTIYF.

V gene TRBV6-5 combines with J gene TRBJ2-7, with D possibly being TRBD1 (5 bases). The length of the CDR3 is 14 residues. Per the germline V gene, CDR1 is MNHEY and CDR2 is SVGAGI. V dropped 5 bases and J dropped 1 base, with 12 bases sitting between them. This CDR3 is CASSARQRSYEQYF. In DNA, the CDR3 is TGTGCCAGCAGTGCCCGACAGAGATCCTACGAGCAGTACTTC.

The chain employs TRBV15 and TRBJ2-6, with TRBD1 matching 10 bases. The CDR3 sequence is 18 residues long. V lost 5 bases and J lost 0; bases outside the gene matches: 7. CDR1 and CDR2 (germline): LNHNV, YYDKDF (reference sequence). This CDR3 reads CATSRGQGDYSGANVLTF. The CDR3 DNA sequence: TGTGCCACCAGCCGAGGACAGGGGGATTACTCTGGGGCCAACGTCCTGACTTTC.

The V gene is TRBV27, the J gene TRBJ1-1; unclear D gene. The CDR3 sequence is 17 residues long. Germline CDR1 and CDR2: MNHEY and SMNVEV (reference sequence). Trimming cost V 4 bases and J 6 bases, with 24 bases left between them. For the CDR3, the DNA is TGTGCCAGCAGTTCGCCGATCTCGGTCCGGGGATCCTCTGAAGCTTTCTTT. Encoded protein: CASSSPISVRGSSEAFF.

This chain joins TRBV30 and TRBJ1-1; D possibly corresponds to TRBD1 (5 bases). With 2 bases removed from V and 0 bases from J, the gap between germline ends came to 13 bases. Germline values: CDR1 GTSNPN, CDR2 SVGIG (reference sequence). This CDR3 spans 15 amino acids. The CDR3 bases are TGTGCCTGGAGTTCGCCAGGGTTGATGAACACTGAAGCTTTCTTT. Protein: CAWSSPGLMNTEAFF.

The J gene is TRBJ1-1, the V gene TRBV19, with TRBD1 as a possible D gene (5 bases). From germline, CDR1 is LNHDA and CDR2 SQIVND (reference sequence). The CDR3 loop spans 16 amino acids. V lost 4 bases to trimming and J lost 3 bases, with 18 bases between them. The CDR3 DNA follows: TGTGCCAGTAGTACAGGGCCCGGCCGAACTTACACTGAAGCTTTCTTT. Protein product: CASSTGPGRTYTEAFF.

This clone has more than one count but fewer than ten. The chain uses TRBV29-1 and TRBJ2-4; D is perhaps TRBD1 (5 bases). The CDR3 spans 13 residues. Germline CDR1 is SQVTM and CDR2 is ANQGSEA. The V end lost 1 base, the J end lost 7 bases, and 11 bases lay between the germline ends. Here the CDR3 reads CSVEGRASNIQYF. The DNA of the CDR3 is TGCAGCGTTGAAGGCAGGGCATCGAACATTCAGTACTTC.

This chain joins TRBV10-3 and TRBJ2-5; possibly TRBD1 for D (6 bases). From germline, CDR1 is ENHRY and CDR2 SYGVKD. The V gene lost 4 bases and the J gene lost 0 bases, with 6 bases spanning the gap. The CDR3 is 13 residues long. The CDR3 reads CAISGDNQETQYF. CDR3 DNA sequence: TGTGCCATCAGTGGGGACAACCAAGAGACCCAGTACTTC.

The V and J genes are TRBV2 and TRBJ2-7, with TRBD1 as a possible D gene (5 bases). The CDR3 contains 12 residues. Germline CDR1 reads SNHLY; CDR2 reads FYNNEI. The V end lost 4 bases, the J end lost 8 bases, and 12 bases lay between the germline ends. The CDR3 is CASSGQGSQQYF. CDR3 nucleotide sequence: TGTGCCAGCAGTGGGCAGGGTAGCCAGCAGTACTTC.

CDR3 nucleotides: TGTGCCAGCAGACAAAGACTAGCGGGTTGGCCCAATGAGCAGTTCTTC. This codes for CASRQRLAGWPNEQFF. The chain carries TRBV28 and TRBJ2-1, with 10 bases fitting TRBD2. V gave up 6 bases and J gave up 6 bases; unmatched junction bases: 11. This CDR3 is 16 amino acids long. CDR1 and CDR2 from the germline V gene are MDHEN and SYDVKM.

J is TRBJ2-1 and V is TRBV29-1; 11 nucleotides align to TRBD2. From germline, CDR1 is SQVTM and CDR2 ANQGSEA. The CDR3 covers 14 residues. V lost 7 bases, J lost 9 bases, and 11 bases stayed unmatched. DNA for the CDR3: TGCAGCGGCCGAACTAGCGGGAGAAACACTGAGCAGTTCTTC. Translating gives CSGRTSGRNTEQFF.

The chain joins TRBV11-3 to TRBJ2-3; possible D gene TRBD2, 5 bases. The V end lost 5 bases, the J end lost 5 bases, and 17 bases lay between the germline ends. The germline V gene has CDR1 SGHNT and CDR2 YENEEA. The CDR3 length is 15 residues. CDR3 DNA: TGTGCCAGCAGCGCTCCTTTCGGGGAGATAGATACGCAGTATTTT. This translates into CASSAPFGEIDTQYF.

The chain uses TRBV6-6 and TRBJ2-5, with a tentative D call TRBD1 (6 bases). The germline CDR1 and CDR2 sequences are MNHNY and SVGAGI (reference sequence). V was trimmed by 8 bases and J by 1 base, leaving 17 bases between them. The CDR3 covers 15 residues. The CDR3 nucleotides are TGTGCCAGCTCCGACAGGAGAGTAAGCCAAGAGACCCAGTACTTC. Translation gives CASSDRRVSQETQYF.